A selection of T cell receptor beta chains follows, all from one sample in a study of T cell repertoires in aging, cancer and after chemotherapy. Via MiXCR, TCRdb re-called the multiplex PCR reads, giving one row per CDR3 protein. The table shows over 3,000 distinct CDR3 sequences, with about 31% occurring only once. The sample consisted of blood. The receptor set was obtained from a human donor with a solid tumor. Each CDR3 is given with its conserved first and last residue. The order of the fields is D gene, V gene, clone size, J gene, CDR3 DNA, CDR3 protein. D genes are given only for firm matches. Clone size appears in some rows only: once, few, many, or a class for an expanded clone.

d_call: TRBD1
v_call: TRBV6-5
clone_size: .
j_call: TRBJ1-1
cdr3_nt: TGTGCCAGCAGTTACTCGAGGACAGGGCGAACTGAAGCTTTCTTT
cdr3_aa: CASSYSRTGRTEAFF

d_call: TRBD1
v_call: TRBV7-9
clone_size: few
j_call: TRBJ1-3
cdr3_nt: TGTGCCAGCAGCCCCGGACAGGGGGAAACTGGAAACACCATATATTTT
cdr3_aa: CASSPGQGETGNTIYF

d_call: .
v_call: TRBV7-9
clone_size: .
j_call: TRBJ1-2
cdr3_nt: TGTGCCAGCAGCTTCGGGGCGGGGGAATATGGCTACACCTTC
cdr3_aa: CASSFGAGEYGYTF

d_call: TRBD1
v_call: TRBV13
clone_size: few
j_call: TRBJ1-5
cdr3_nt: TGTGCCAGCAGCTTAGGCCCAATAGGGACAGGTCGTAGCAATCAGCCCCAGCATTTT
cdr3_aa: CASSLGPIGTGRSNQPQHF

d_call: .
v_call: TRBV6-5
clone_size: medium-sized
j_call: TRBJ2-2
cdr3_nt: TGTGCCAGCAGTTACGGGCTCCGGGCCACCGGGCCCGGGGAGCTGTTTTTT
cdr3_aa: CASSYGLRATGPGELFF

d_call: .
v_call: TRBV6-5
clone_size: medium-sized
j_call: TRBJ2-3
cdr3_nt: TGTGCCAGCAATAGGGGCTCCCGGGATACGCAGTATTTT
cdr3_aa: CASNRGSRDTQYF

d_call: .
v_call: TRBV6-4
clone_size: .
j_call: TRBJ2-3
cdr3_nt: TGTGCCAGCAGTCGACGGGGGCTAGATGGAGATACGCAGTATTTT
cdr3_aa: CASSRRGLDGDTQYF

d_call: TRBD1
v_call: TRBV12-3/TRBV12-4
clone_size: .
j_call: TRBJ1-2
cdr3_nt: TGTGCCAGCAGTGGGACAGGCCTGAAAAACTATGGCTACACCTTC
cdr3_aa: CASSGTGLKNYGYTF

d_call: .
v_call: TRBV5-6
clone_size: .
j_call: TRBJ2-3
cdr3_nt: TGTGCCAGCAGCCAAGCTGGGGTACTCACAGATACGCAGTATTTT
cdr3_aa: CASSQAGVLTDTQYF

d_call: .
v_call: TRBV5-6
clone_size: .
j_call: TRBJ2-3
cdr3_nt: TGCGCCAGCAGCGTTGCACAGGCCACAGATACGCAGTATTTT
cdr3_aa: CASSVAQATDTQYF

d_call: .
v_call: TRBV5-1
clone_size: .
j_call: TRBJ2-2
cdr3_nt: TGCGCCAGCAGCTTCCGTGACCCGAACACCGGGGAGCTGTTTTTT
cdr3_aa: CASSFRDPNTGELFF

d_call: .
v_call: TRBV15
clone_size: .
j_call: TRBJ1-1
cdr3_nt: TGTGCCACCAGCAGAGGAGTCGGTGGCTCTGAAGCTTTCTTT
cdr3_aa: CATSRGVGGSEAFF

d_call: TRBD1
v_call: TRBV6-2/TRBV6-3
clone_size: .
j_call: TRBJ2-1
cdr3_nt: TGTACCAGCAGTTACCTCGTACAGGGGTATGAGCAGTTCTTC
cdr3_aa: CTSSYLVQGYEQFF

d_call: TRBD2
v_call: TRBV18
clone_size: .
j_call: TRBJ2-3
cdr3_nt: TGTGCCAGCTCACGTAGCGGGCTCACAGATACGCAGTATTTT
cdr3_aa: CASSRSGLTDTQYF

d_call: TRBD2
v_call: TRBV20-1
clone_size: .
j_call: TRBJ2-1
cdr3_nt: TGCAGTGCCATCCGACTAGCGGGCCTGAGTGAGCAGTTCTTC
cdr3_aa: CSAIRLAGLSEQFF

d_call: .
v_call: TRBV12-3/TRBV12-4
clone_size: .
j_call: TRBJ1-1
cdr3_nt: TGTGCCAGCAGTTTAGGAGGAGAAGGGTGGACTGAAGCTTTCTTT
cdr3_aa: CASSLGGEGWTEAFF

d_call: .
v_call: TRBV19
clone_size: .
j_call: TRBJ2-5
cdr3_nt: TGTGCCAGTAAATCCCAGGGAGCGGAGACCCAGTACTTC
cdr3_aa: CASKSQGAETQYF

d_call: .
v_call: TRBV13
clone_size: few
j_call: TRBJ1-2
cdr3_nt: TGTGCCAGCAGCCTTGTTGGGGGAGAGGGCTACACCTTC
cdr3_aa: CASSLVGGEGYTF

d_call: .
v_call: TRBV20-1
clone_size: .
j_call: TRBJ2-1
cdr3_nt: TGCAGTGCTAGAGGCTGGAAGGTGGTACAGTTCTTC
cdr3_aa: CSARGWKVVQFF

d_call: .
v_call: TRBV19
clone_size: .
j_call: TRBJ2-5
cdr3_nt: TGTGCCAGTAGTATGAGGCTAGCTGATTTGGAGACCCAGTACTTC
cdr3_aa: CASSMRLADLETQYF

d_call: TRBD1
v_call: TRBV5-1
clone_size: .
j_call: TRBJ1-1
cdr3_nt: TGCGCCAGCAGCTTGGGGACAGGGGACACTGAAGCTTTCTTT
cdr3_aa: CASSLGTGDTEAFF

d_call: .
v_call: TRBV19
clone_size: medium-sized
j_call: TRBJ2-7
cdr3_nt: TGTGCCAGTAGTAGCCGGACGATCAGCTACGAGCAGTACTTC
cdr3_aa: CASSSRTISYEQYF

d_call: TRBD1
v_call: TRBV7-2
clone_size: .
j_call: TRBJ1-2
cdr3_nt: TGTGCCAGCAGCTTAGTTCGGGACAGGATCGACTATGGCTACACCTTC
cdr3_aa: CASSLVRDRIDYGYTF

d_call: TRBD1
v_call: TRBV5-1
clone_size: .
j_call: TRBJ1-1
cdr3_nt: TGCGCCAGCAGCTTGTCCCGGACAGGGGTGAACACTGAAGCTTTCTTT
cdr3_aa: CASSLSRTGVNTEAFF

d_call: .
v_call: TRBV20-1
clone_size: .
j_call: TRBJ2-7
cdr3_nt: TGCAGTGCTAGGGGGCCAGCCGTTTACGAGCAGTACTTC
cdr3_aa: CSARGPAVYEQYF

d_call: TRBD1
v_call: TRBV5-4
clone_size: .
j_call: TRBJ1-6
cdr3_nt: TGTGCCAGCAGCGCGGGACAGTTTAATTCACCCCTCCACTTT
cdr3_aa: CASSAGQFNSPLHF

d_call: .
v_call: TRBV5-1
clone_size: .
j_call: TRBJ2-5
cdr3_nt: TGCGCCAGCAGCTTGGGACAGGGCCCGGGGGTGACCCAGTACTTC
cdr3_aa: CASSLGQGPGVTQYF

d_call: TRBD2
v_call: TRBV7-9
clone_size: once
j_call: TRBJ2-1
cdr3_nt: TGTGCCAGCAGCTTCGGGACTAGCGGGTCCAATGAGCAGTTCTTC
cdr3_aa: CASSFGTSGSNEQFF

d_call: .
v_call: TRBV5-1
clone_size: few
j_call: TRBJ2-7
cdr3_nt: TGCGCCAGCAGCCTTGACACCGAGGGCTCCTACGAGCAGTACTTC
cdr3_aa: CASSLDTEGSYEQYF

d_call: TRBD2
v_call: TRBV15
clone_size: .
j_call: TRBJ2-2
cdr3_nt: TGTGCCACCAGCCGGAGCGGGAGTAGTCGCACCGGGGAGCTGTTTTTT
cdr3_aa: CATSRSGSSRTGELFF

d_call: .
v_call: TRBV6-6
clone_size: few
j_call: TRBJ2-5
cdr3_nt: TGTGCCAGCAGTTACGACGCATCCGGCGGTATCCAAGAGACCCAGTACTTC
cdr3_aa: CASSYDASGGIQETQYF